The 12 T cell receptor beta chains listed next were all sequenced from one sample in a study of CD8 T cells in Susac syndrome. The RNA, about 0.5 to 1 ug, was put through reverse transcription using random hexamers. Using its own MiXCR run on the immunoSEQ multiplex PCR reads, TCRdb lists one record per CDR3 protein. Among around 130,000 distinct CDR3 sequences listed, 85% to 95% were seen once. Sequencing input: CD8+ T cells from PBMCs. All receptors come from a human donor with Susac syndrome.

V gene TRBV7-9 combines with J gene TRBJ2-7; 7 nucleotides agree with TRBD2. The CDR3 has 13 residues. Trimming cost V 5 bases and J 3 bases; bases outside gene matches: 4. Germline loops: CDR1 SEHNR, CDR2 FQNEAQ (reference sequence). The CDR3 region has the DNA TGTGCCAGCAGCAAGGGGACTAACTACGAGCAGTACTTC. Protein: CASSKGTNYEQYF.

This chain links TRBV20-1 with TRBJ2-7; 9 bases are shared with TRBD2. This CDR3 is built from 15 residues. Per germline, CDR1 DFQATT and CDR2 SNEGSKA (reference sequence). The V segment lost 1 base and the J segment 4 bases; nucleotides outside the gene matches: 8. CDR3 in DNA: TGCAGTGCTAGAGCACGGACTAGCGACCTATACGAGCAGTACTTC. It yields the protein CSARARTSDLYEQYF.

The chain joins TRBV4-1 to TRBJ1-1, with unresolved D. In germline, CDR1 is MGHRA, CDR2 YSYEKL. With 1 base removed from V and 2 bases from J, the gap between germline ends came to 8 bases. CDR3 length: 14 residues. CDR3 protein: CASSQGRSNTEAFF. CDR3 nucleotides: TGCGCCAGCAGCCAAGGCAGGAGTAACACTGAAGCTTTCTTT.

This chain connects TRBV18 to TRBJ2-7; 9 nucleotides align to TRBD2. Germline assignment: CDR1 KGHSH and CDR2 LQKENI. CDR3 size: 15 residues. With 5 bases clipped from V and 5 bases from J, the junction kept 10 bases outside the gene matches. CDR3 protein: CASSALRVAGDEQYF. Here the CDR3 DNA reads TGTGCCAGCTCAGCCCTCAGGGTAGCGGGGGACGAGCAGTACTTC.

V is TRBV11-2 and J is TRBJ1-2; unclear D gene. The V end lost 0 bases, the J end lost 2 bases, and 16 bases lay between the germline ends. The CDR3 sequence is 17 residues long. Germline CDR1 reads SGHAT; CDR2 reads FQNNGV. Here the CDR3 reads CASSLDVSPTLNYGYTF. CDR3 coding DNA: TGTGCCAGCAGCTTAGATGTATCCCCGACGTTGAACTATGGCTACACCTTC.

The gene calls are TRBV10-3 and TRBJ2-1, with 7 bases lining up with TRBD1. V was pared by 2 bases and J by 9 bases, with 10 bases of the junction left unmatched. The CDR3 length is 15 residues. CDR1 is ENHRY and CDR2 is SYGVKD in the germline V gene. Here the CDR3 reads CAISEDRERFSEQFF. The CDR3 DNA follows: TGTGCCATCAGTGAGGACAGGGAAAGATTCAGTGAGCAGTTCTTC.

This clonotype was observed once. This chain joins TRBV2 and TRBJ1-5; D not certain. The germline CDR1 and CDR2 sequences are SNHLY and FYNNEI. The CDR3 consists of 15 residues. Trimming pared 7 bases from V and 1 base from J, leaving 14 bases between. The CDR3 region is CASTDMIGSNQPQHF. DNA of the CDR3: TGTGCCAGCACCGACATGATAGGGAGCAATCAGCCCCAGCATTTT.

The chain uses TRBV12-3 or TRBV12-4 and TRBJ1-1; D is unclear. Between the trimmed V and J ends, which lost 4 bases and 0 bases, there was a span of 3 bases. This CDR3 has 12 amino acids. Written as DNA, the CDR3 is TGTGCCAGCAGTTCTATGAACACTGAAGCTTTCTTT. Encoded protein: CASSSMNTEAFF.

The CDR3 DNA is TGCAGTGCTCGGACTGGGCTTACCTACGAGCAGTACTTC. Translation gives CSARTGLTYEQYF. The chain combines TRBV20-1 with TRBJ2-7; D perhaps matches TRBD2 (5 bases). V gave up 5 bases and J gave up 2 bases, with 13 bases separating them. This CDR3 has 13 residues. Germline values: CDR1 DFQATT, CDR2 SNEGSKA (reference sequence).

The chain is built from TRBV20-1 and TRBJ2-1, with 8 bases that match TRBD1. The junction had 4 bases not matched to a gene; V was cut back by 6 bases and J by 6 bases. The V gene's germline CDR1 is DFQATT and CDR2 SNEGSKA (reference sequence). The CDR3 spans 12 residues. The CDR3 spells CSAWTGTNEQFF. The CDR3 nucleotides read TGCAGTGCATGGACAGGGACCAATGAGCAGTTCTTC.

The chain uses TRBV7-9 and TRBJ2-3, with a tentative D call TRBD1 (6 bases). The length of the CDR3 is 14 residues. Germline V gene lookup returns CDR1 SEHNR and CDR2 FQNEAQ (reference sequence). V lost 7 bases to trimming and J lost 2 bases, with 13 bases between them. The CDR3 bases are TGTGCCAGCACCCTAGGGGACAACACAGATACGCAGTATTTT. Translation gives CASTLGDNTDTQYF.

The chain combines TRBV29-1 with TRBJ1-5; 11 positions agree with TRBD1. CDR1 is SQVTM, CDR2 ANQGSEA, per germline. The CDR3 is 18 residues long. V trimming: 5 bases; J trimming: 5 bases; junction bases outside the gene matches: 17. The CDR3: CSVRTGGFGPREDQPQHF. The CDR3 nucleotides are TGCAGCGTTAGGACAGGGGGCTTCGGTCCCAGAGAAGATCAGCCCCAGCATTTT.